This T cell receptor (beta chain) was captured by sequencing in a study of blood T cell repertoires in COVID-19. On the study more broadly: Nucleic acid was either cDNA or gDNA, and it came from T cells, B-cell-depleted T cells, or PBMCs.

This CDR3 region has 16 residues. The germline V gene encodes CDR1 SGHDT and CDR2 YYEEEE. Between the trimmed V and J ends, which lost 0 bases and 4 bases, there was a span of 17 bases. Generated by immunoSEQ multiplex PCR, the TCRdb table keeps only in-frame clones and is missing some. The sample has about 130,000 clones, 84% seen once. The V call is TRBV5-6, the J call TRBJ2-7, with D possibly being TRBD2 (6 bases). The clonotype comes from a human donor in a cohort sampled during active COVID-19. The sample comprised peripheral blood. CDR3 in DNA: TGTGCCAGCAGCTTGGCTGGGGCGGGGACTCGTTACGAGCAGTACTTC. Its protein is CASSLAGAGTRYEQYF.